This T cell receptor beta chain was found in a study of T cells after posttransplantation cyclophosphamide. The study's findings and limits: Skin or GI-infiltrating T cells shared few TRB sequences with blood. Donor-recipient repertoire similarity was low at 1-2 months, rising over year one.

Profiled with immunoSEQ multiplex PCR; TCRdb holds only in-frame clones, not every one. This sample carries over 35,000 clones, none of them present only once. On the day of bone marrow donation, the related graft donor provided peripheral blood. CDR3 length: 13 residues. Germline V gives CDR1 MNHNS, CDR2 SASEGT. V lost 10 bases and J 7 bases, leaving 16 bases between the germline ends. For this clone: As yet, its antigen is unknown.

The source is a man between 35 and 55 years old in good health, CMV-negative, and a related stem cell transplant donor. The V call is TRBV6-1, the J call TRBJ2-2, with D possibly matching TRBD1 (5 bases). The sample consisted of PBMCs. CDR3 amino acids: CATEWGAGGELFF. The CDR3 bases are TGTGCCACCGAATGGGGCGCCGGCGGGGAGCTGTTTTTT.